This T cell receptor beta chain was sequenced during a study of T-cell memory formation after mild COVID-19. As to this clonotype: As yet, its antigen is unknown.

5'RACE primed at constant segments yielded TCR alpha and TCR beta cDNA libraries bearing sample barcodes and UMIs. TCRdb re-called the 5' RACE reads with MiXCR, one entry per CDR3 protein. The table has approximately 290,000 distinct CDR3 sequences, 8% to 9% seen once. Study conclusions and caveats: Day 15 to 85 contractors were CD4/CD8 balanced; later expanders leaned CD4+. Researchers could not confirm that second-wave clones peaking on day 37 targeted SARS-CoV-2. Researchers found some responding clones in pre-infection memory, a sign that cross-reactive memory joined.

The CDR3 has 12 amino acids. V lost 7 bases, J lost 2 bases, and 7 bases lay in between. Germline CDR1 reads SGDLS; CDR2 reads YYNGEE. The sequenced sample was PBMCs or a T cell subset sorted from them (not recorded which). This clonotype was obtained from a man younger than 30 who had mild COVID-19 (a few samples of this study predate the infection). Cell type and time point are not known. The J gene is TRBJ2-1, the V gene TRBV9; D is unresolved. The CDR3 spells CASEAAYNEQFF. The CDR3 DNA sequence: TGTGCCAGCGAGGCGGCCTACAATGAGCAGTTCTTC.